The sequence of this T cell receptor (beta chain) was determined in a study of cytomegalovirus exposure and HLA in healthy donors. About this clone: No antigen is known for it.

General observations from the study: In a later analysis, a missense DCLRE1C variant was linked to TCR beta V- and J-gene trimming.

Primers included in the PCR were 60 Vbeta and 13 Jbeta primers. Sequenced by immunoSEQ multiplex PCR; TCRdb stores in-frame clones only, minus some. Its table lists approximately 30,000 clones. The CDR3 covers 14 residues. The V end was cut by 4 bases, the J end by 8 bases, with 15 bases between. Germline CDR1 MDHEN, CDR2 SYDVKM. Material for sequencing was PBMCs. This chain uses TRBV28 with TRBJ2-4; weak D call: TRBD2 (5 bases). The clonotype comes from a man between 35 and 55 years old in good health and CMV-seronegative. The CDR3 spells CASSSGPPGDIQYF. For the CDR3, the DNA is TGTGCCAGCAGTTCCGGGCCCCCCGGGGACATTCAGTACTTC.